A single T cell receptor (beta chain) is shown here with its context. What it binds is not known. These data come from a study of OX40 agonist ivuxolimab in advanced cancers. Study context: Every 2 weeks, patients received ivuxolimab intravenously, dosed at 0.01 to 10 mg/kg. Study conclusions and caveats: A proportion of nonresponders additionally exhibited low normalized T-cell clonal expansion. Averaged across samples, CD8+ T cells carried more expanded clones than CD4+ did.

CDR1 and CDR2 (germline): KGHSH, LQKENI. This CDR3 contains 16 residues. V dropped 0 bases and J dropped 4; count of bases not matched to a gene: 4. Here immunoSEQ multiplex PCR was the method, and the copy in TCRdb shows in-frame clones only, minus some. The sample has around 68,000 clones, approximately 90% seen once; the top ten hold more than 1%. The chain has TRBV18 and TRBJ2-1, with TRBD1 matching over 9 bases. This TCR was recovered from an adult with an advanced solid tumor such as melanoma, head and neck, liver or kidney cancer. This sample comprised CD4+ or CD8+ T cells sorted from blood, obtained in a trial of the OX40 agonist ivuxolimab. The CDR3 loop reads CASSPPGQGPYNEQFF. The CDR3 region has the DNA TGTGCCAGCTCACCACCGGGACAGGGACCATACAATGAGCAGTTCTTC.